This T cell receptor (beta chain) originates from a study of T cell repertoires in cytomegalovirus infection. Across the whole study: Recently identified HLA-C-restricted CMV epitopes and well-studied HLA-B-restricted CMV epitopes were used by the study. Evidence of both CMV infection and a matching HLA type came from public TCR beta signatures.

Regarding the study as a whole: Within the response measured ex vivo, HLA-C-restricted CMV-specific TCR beta clonotypes were dominant. Of the TCR beta families, the public ones yielded a cumulative frequency that identified carriers of CMV plus the relevant HLA.

Each CDR3 protein gets one entry after TCRdb re-called the reads with MiXCR. The table lists 86,000 or so distinct CDR3 sequences, around 25% of them singletons, with 50% in the top ten. This clonotype was observed at least ten times. What it binds is unknown. The CDR3 has 17 residues. Per the germline V gene, CDR1 is MNHNS and CDR2 is SASEGT. V dropped 5 bases and J dropped 4 bases, with 21 bases sitting between them. Sample: CD8+ T cells from cultured PBMCs, taken from culture after CMV antigen stimulation. This receptor was identified in a human donor in good health (CMV status not recorded). Some clones in this sample may be carry-over from other donors' samples. V is TRBV6-1 and J is TRBJ1-5, with TRBD1 as a possible D gene (5 bases). CDR3 nucleotides: TGTGCCAGCAGTCCCAAACCGGGACGGTCTTTAAATCAGCCCCAGCATTTT. Translating it yields CASSPKPGRSLNQPQHF.